The 30 T cell receptor beta chains reported below all come from one sample, sequenced in a study of T cells in Graves' hyperthyroidism and ophthalmopathy. It was RNA transcripts that yielded the amplified TCR beta CDR3 regions. The TCR CDR3 was amplified in a first-round RT-PCR using the HTBI primer set. In TCRdb, the multiplex PCR reads were re-called with MiXCR into one record per CDR3 protein. Altogether more than 500,000 distinct CDR3 sequences are present, 40% to 55% being singletons, with the ten largest covering around 19%. The sample comprised peripheral blood or thyroid tissue (not recorded which). These receptors all stem from an adult woman with Graves' disease, either hyperthyroidism or ophthalmopathy (not recorded which).

The gene calls are TRBV9 and TRBJ1-1; tentative D call: TRBD1 (5 bases). Germline values: CDR1 SGDLS, CDR2 YYNGEE. V gave up 3 bases and J gave up 1 base, with 13 bases separating them. This CDR3 is 15 amino acids long. CDR3 DNA sequence: TGTGCCAGCAGCGGCAGGGAGGGAGGGAACACTGAAGCTTTCTTT. Encoded protein: CASSGREGGNTEAFF.

The J gene is TRBJ2-7, the V gene TRBV7-2; 13 nucleotides align to TRBD2. This CDR3 is built from 15 residues. V was clipped by 4 bases and J by 4 bases; unmatched bases: 4. Germline V gene sequence: CDR1 SGHTA, CDR2 FQGNSA. The CDR3 protein is CASSSGLAGEYEQYF. The CDR3 DNA sequence: TGTGCCAGCAGCTCAGGACTAGCGGGAGAATACGAGCAGTACTTC.

The V gene is TRBV7-9, the J gene TRBJ1-3; 7 bases align to TRBD1. The V gene end was trimmed by 4 bases and the J gene end by 8 bases; junction bases not matched to a gene: 8. This CDR3 is 14 amino acids long. From germline, CDR1 is SEHNR and CDR2 FQNEAQ (reference sequence). CDR3 protein: CASSSRQGVHTIYF. The CDR3 DNA sequence: TGTGCCAGCAGCTCTCGACAGGGCGTGCACACCATATATTTT.

In this sample, this clonotype turned up many times. The chain combines TRBV4-1 with TRBJ1-6; 7 nucleotides match TRBD1. Trimming cost V 0 bases and J 9 bases; bases outside gene matches: 8. CDR3 length: 16 residues. Germline values: CDR1 MGHRA, CDR2 YSYEKL. CDR3 region: CASSQEYEGAFSPLHF. In DNA, the CDR3 is TGCGCCAGCAGCCAAGAGTATGAGGGGGCTTTTTCACCCCTCCACTTT.

The CDR3 loop reads CASSLPRETGELFF. The CDR3 DNA is TGTGCCAGCAGCTTACCCCGGGAGACAGGGGAGCTGTTTTTT. This rearrangement joins TRBV7-8 to TRBJ2-2; tentatively, D is TRBD2 (6 bases). The CDR3 is 14 residues long. Between the trimmed V and J ends, which lost 2 bases and 8 bases, there was a span of 12 bases. Germline V CDR1 and CDR2: SGHVS, FQNEAQ.

This clonotype has only one observation. The V call is TRBV6-5, the J call TRBJ1-6; D is undetermined. V was clipped by 1 base and J by 9 bases, with 4 bases between them. Looked up from germline, CDR1 is MNHEY and CDR2 is SVGAGI. The CDR3 contains 12 residues. In nucleotides, the CDR3 is TGTGCCAGCAGTTACTTAGCTTCACCCCTCCACTTT. Translated, it gives CASSYLASPLHF.

There are many counts of this clonotype. This chain uses TRBV5-1 with TRBJ1-1; D perhaps matches TRBD1 (6 bases). V gave up 0 bases and J gave up 4 bases, with 10 bases separating them. CDR1 is SGHRS and CDR2 is YFSETQ in the germline V gene. The CDR3 has 14 amino acids. CDR3 loop: CASSLGLGATEAFF. DNA of the CDR3: TGCGCCAGCAGCTTGGGGTTGGGGGCCACTGAAGCTTTCTTT.

The J gene is TRBJ2-5, the V gene TRBV29-1; 7 bases map to TRBD1. The J call may be mistaken, given a closer DNA end match to TRBJ2-7. The CDR3 contains 16 residues. The V gene's germline CDR1 is SQVTM and CDR2 ANQGSEA. This CDR3 is CSVEEQTGLRSYEQYF. CDR3 DNA: TGCAGCGTTGAAGAGCAGACAGGGCTGAGATCCTACGAGCAGTACTTC.

The sample holds one count of this clonotype. This chain links TRBV5-1 with TRBJ2-7, with 10 bases identical to TRBD2. The ends lost 4 bases at V and 3 bases at J; junction bases unmatched: 13. The V gene's germline CDR1 is SGHRS and CDR2 YFSETQ. The CDR3 extends over 17 amino acids. Written as DNA, the CDR3 is TGCGCCAGCAGCGCTACTAGCGGGACCCTAGCGGACTACGAGCAGTACTTC. Protein sequence: CASSATSGTLADYEQYF.

This clonotype appeared many times. The chain recombines TRBV7-2 with TRBJ1-2; tentatively, D is TRBD1 (5 bases). Per the germline V gene, CDR1 is SGHTA and CDR2 is FQGNSA. V shed 5 bases and J shed 0 bases, with 16 bases lying between them. The CDR3 covers 16 residues. The CDR3, as DNA: TGTGCCAGCAGCCCTTGGGGGACGGGCTCTAACTATGGCTACACCTTC. This encodes CASSPWGTGSNYGYTF.

The rearrangement uses TRBV7-3 and TRBJ2-1; a weak D match, TRBD2 (6 bases). The CDR3 runs 15 residues. V was cut by 5 bases and J by 8 bases, with 19 bases left in between. Germline assignment: CDR1 SGHTA and CDR2 FQGTGA. CDR3 loop: CASSPSEGSMYEQFF. For the CDR3, the DNA is TGTGCCAGCAGCCCCTCGGAGGGCTCGATGTATGAGCAGTTCTTC.

The chain carries TRBV5-1 and TRBJ1-2; 11 nucleotides align to TRBD1. CDR3 length equals 15 residues. Germline CDR1 is SGHRS and CDR2 is YFSETQ. J lost 7 bases, V lost 4 bases, and 9 bases had no gene match. The CDR3 protein is CASSQRTGGEPGYTF. CDR3 bases: TGCGCCAGCAGCCAGAGGACAGGGGGCGAGCCTGGCTACACCTTC.

The V call is TRBV7-8, the J call TRBJ2-1; D gene unclear. The germline V gene has CDR1 SGHVS and CDR2 FQNEAQ. The CDR3 runs 16 residues. V was shortened by 5 bases and J by 4 bases, with 18 bases between the two germline ends. The CDR3 DNA follows: TGTGCCAGCAGCCCGCACGATGGGCGTACTTACAATGAGCAGTTCTTC. Translation gives CASSPHDGRTYNEQFF.

Many counts were recorded for this clonotype. V usage is TRBV7-3 and J usage is TRBJ1-4; D gene ambiguous. The CDR3 consists of 13 residues. Germline CDR1 and CDR2: SGHTA and FQGTGA. Trimming left V 8 bases short and J 5 bases short, with 12 bases between. CDR3 region: CASQRSRNEKLFF. The CDR3 nucleotides read TGTGCCAGCCAACGTTCGAGGAATGAAAAACTGTTTTTT.

Concerning this clonotype: The conserved phenylalanine or tryptophan normally closing the CDR3 is absent here, so this likely arose from a read error. No DNA is shown, since the ends of the CDR3 on it are uncertain; the CDR3 is the one TCRdb lists. V usage is TRBV15 and J usage is TRBJ1-6. Germline CDR1 LNHNV, CDR2 YYDKDF (reference sequence). The CDR3 comprises 9 residues, both ends counted. CDR3 protein: CATSRDERR.

This clonotype showed up many times. The chain has TRBV6-1 and TRBJ1-6; no clear D gene. In germline, CDR1 is MNHNS, CDR2 SASEGT. This CDR3 is built from 11 residues. The germline V and J ends were trimmed by 0 bases and 9 bases, with 0 bases remaining between them. The CDR3 is CASSEASPLHF. In nucleotides, the CDR3 is TGTGCCAGCAGTGAAGCTTCACCCCTCCACTTT.

This clonotype was seen a single time. The chain links TRBV29-1 to TRBJ2-5; 8 positions agree with TRBD2. The CDR3 contains 14 residues. V trimming: 5 bases; J trimming: 5 bases; junction bases outside the gene matches: 10. Looked up from germline, CDR1 is SQVTM and CDR2 is ANQGSEA. Here the CDR3 DNA reads TGCAGCGTTAACGGGAGGGGGGGTGCGGAGACCCAGTACTTC. Protein product: CSVNGRGGAETQYF.

This clonotype was found many times. This chain links TRBV20-1 with TRBJ1-1, with D perhaps matching TRBD1 (5 bases). CDR3 length: 13 amino acids. CDR1 DFQATT and CDR2 SNEGSKA come from the germline V gene (reference sequence). Trimming shortened V by 6 bases and J by 3 bases, and 14 bases separated the two germline ends. The CDR3 here is CSALGGGYTEAFF. CDR3 nucleotides: TGCAGTGCCCTTGGGGGGGGTTACACTGAAGCTTTCTTT.

The chain recombines TRBV29-1 with TRBJ1-3; TRBD1 matches at 8 bases. V lost 4 bases to trimming and J lost 2 bases; unmatched junction nucleotides: 1. This CDR3 is 13 amino acids long. Per germline, CDR1 SQVTM and CDR2 ANQGSEA. The CDR3 DNA follows: TGCAGCGTTGGGACAGGGACTGGAAACACCATATATTTT. Translated: CSVGTGTGNTIYF. Using reference TRBV29-1 and TRBJ1-3 for the parts outside the CDR3, the full variable domain is SAVISQKPSRDICQRGTSLTIQCQVDSQVTMMFWYRQQPGQSLTLIATANQGSEATYESGFVIDKFPISRPNLTFSTLTVSNMSPEDSSIYLCSVGTGTGNTIYFGEGSWLTVV.

Regarding this clonotype: The conserved closing phenylalanine or tryptophan is absent in this CDR3, likely reflecting a read error. It is unclear where the CDR3 begins or ends on the DNA, so no DNA is shown, and the CDR3 is as TCRdb lists it. The V call is TRBV5-4, the J call TRBJ1-6. Germline assignment: CDR1 SGHNT and CDR2 YYREEE (reference sequence). The CDR3 contains 8 residues when both ends are counted. The CDR3: CASSFSAS.

Concerning this clonotype itself: Germline and junction disagree at one end, which may indicate a read error. The genes are TRBV5-1 and TRBJ2-7; unclear D gene. There are 11 residues in the CDR3. Germline CDR1 SGHRS, CDR2 YFSETQ. The DNA for the CDR3 is TGTGCCAGCAGTGGAGACGGCGAGCAGTACTTC. Its protein is CASSGDGEQYF.

This clonotype has ten or more counts. The chain uses TRBV7-9 and TRBJ1-2; tentative D call: TRBD1 (5 bases). Trimming shortened V by 8 bases and J by 8 bases, and 21 bases separated the two germline ends. The V gene's germline CDR1 is SEHNR and CDR2 FQNEAQ (reference sequence). The CDR3 consists of 14 residues. CDR3 loop: CASRYGTANSGYTF. The CDR3 DNA reads TGTGCCAGCCGATATGGGACGGCCAATTCGGGCTACACCTTC.

The CDR3 sequence is CAGTGTINTGELFF. The CDR3 DNA sequence: TGTGCCGGAACCGGGACTATCAACACCGGGGAGCTGTTTTTT. This chain joins TRBV28 and TRBJ2-2; TRBD2 matches 7 bases. There are 14 residues in the CDR3. Losses at the gene ends were 11 bases for V and 2 bases for J; bases not matched to a gene: 8. The germline gives CDR1 MDHEN, CDR2 SYDVKM.

The chain combines TRBV15 with TRBJ2-5; tentatively, D is TRBD2 (7 bases). The V and J ends lost 0 bases and 7 bases respectively, with 24 bases between them. Germline V gene lookup returns CDR1 LNHNV and CDR2 YYDKDF (reference sequence). CDR3 length: 18 amino acids. Written as DNA, the CDR3 is TGTGCCACCAGCAGAGATAAGGCGGCGGGGGCCCGGTCAGGGACCCAGTACTTC. This sequence encodes CATSRDKAAGARSGTQYF.

The chain is built from TRBV10-3 and TRBJ2-5, with D possibly being TRBD1 (5 bases). Germline CDR1 reads ENHRY; CDR2 reads SYGVKD. V was cut by 3 bases and J by 4 bases, with 15 bases left in between. The CDR3 extends over 15 amino acids. The chain's CDR3 is CAISDPNRFRETQYF. For the CDR3, the DNA is TGTGCCATCAGTGACCCTAACAGGTTCCGAGAGACCCAGTACTTC.

The sample holds many counts of this clonotype. J is TRBJ1-2 and V is TRBV4-2; maybe TRBD1 (5 bases). Germline CDR1 is LGHNA and CDR2 is YNFKEQ. V lost 0 bases to trimming and J lost 7 bases, with 21 bases between them. The CDR3 has 17 residues. The CDR3 spells CASSQDWEDTGGAGYTF. CDR3 DNA: TGTGCCAGCAGCCAAGATTGGGAGGACACCGGTGGGGCTGGCTACACCTTC.

This clonotype was counted at least ten times. This chain uses TRBV7-2 with TRBJ2-3; D gene ambiguous. This CDR3 region has 18 residues. Trimming removed 2 bases at V and 4 bases at J, with 22 bases between. Germline CDR1 and CDR2: SGHTA and FQGNSA. The CDR3 nucleotides read TGTGCCAGCAGCTTAACGCTAACGTCCCATCTCTTCCCAGATACGCAGTATTTT. Residues: CASSLTLTSHLFPDTQYF. Looking up the rest from reference TRBV7-2 and TRBJ2-3 gives the full variable domain: GAGVSQSPSNKVTEKGKDVELRCDPISGHTALYWYRQSLGQGLEFLIYFQGNSAPDKSGLPSDRFSAERTGGSVSTLTIQRTQQEDSAVYLCASSLTLTSHLFPDTQYFGPGTRLTVL.

The chain employs TRBV5-1 and TRBJ1-4; weak D call: TRBD1 (5 bases). The CDR3 totals 13 residues. CDR1 is SGHRS and CDR2 is YFSETQ in the germline V gene. V lost 6 bases to trimming and J lost 8 bases, with 14 bases between them. CDR3 sequence: CASTNTGDEKLFF. The CDR3 coding sequence is TGCGCCAGCACCAACACGGGGGACGAAAAACTGTTTTTT. Looking up the rest from reference TRBV5-1 and TRBJ1-4 gives the full variable domain: KAGVTQTPRYLIKTRGQQVTLSCSPISGHRSVSWYQQTPGQGLQFLFEYFSETQRNKGNFPGRFSGRQFSNSRSEMNVSTLELGDSALYLCASTNTGDEKLFFGSGTQLSVL.

This clonotype was observed many times. The chain has TRBV12-3 or TRBV12-4 and TRBJ1-2, with 7 positions matching TRBD1. This CDR3 is built from 14 residues. With 1 base clipped from V and 7 bases from J, the junction kept 6 bases outside the gene matches. The CDR3 DNA reads TGTGCCAGCAGTTTAGGCCAGGGGGACGGTGGCTACACCTTC. This translates into CASSLGQGDGGYTF.

This clonotype was counted at least ten times. This chain joins TRBV6-1 and TRBJ1-2, with D unclear. The V end was cut by 1 base, the J end by 6 bases, with 9 bases between. The CDR3 extends over 13 amino acids. Per the germline V gene, CDR1 is MNHNS and CDR2 is SASEGT. The CDR3 DNA is TGTGCCAGCAGTGAAGAGAATACTGATGGCTACACCTTC. This translates into CASSEENTDGYTF.